What follows are 7 T cell receptor beta chains derived from one specimen sequenced in a study of PD-1 blockade in classical Hodgkin lymphoma. Some clones are missing from TCRdb's copy, which holds only in-frame ones; the method was immunoSEQ multiplex PCR. Of 6,000 to 9,500 clones in the sample, around 86% were seen once. Brentuximab vedotin exposure varied among the patients, all of whom had relapsed after autologous stem cell transplantation. Purification of CD4+ T cells from thawed PBMCs was achieved by magnetic negative selection. The sample consisted of CD4+ T cells from blood, taken at baseline. The receptor source for this set is a human donor with classical Hodgkin lymphoma.

There are a few counts of this clone. The V and J genes are TRBV28 and TRBJ1-2; 7 bases are a match to TRBD1. In germline, CDR1 is MDHEN, CDR2 SYDVKM. The trim removed 7 bases at V and 8 bases at J, leaving 10 bases unmatched. The CDR3 loop spans 13 amino acids. The CDR3 sequence: CASKASGGAGYTF. The CDR3 region has the DNA TGTGCCAGCAAGGCCTCAGGGGGTGCGGGCTACACCTTC.

This chain connects TRBV4-3 to TRBJ1-2, with D uncertain. In germline, CDR1 is LGHNA, CDR2 YSLEER. This CDR3 spans 14 amino acids. The V gene lost 8 bases and the J gene lost 6 bases, with 19 bases spanning the gap. As DNA, the CDR3 is TGCGCCAGCTCCGCCTTCGTCGTAACGGATGGCTACACCTTC. It encodes CASSAFVVTDGYTF.

V usage is TRBV6-5 and J usage is TRBJ2-2; a weak D match, TRBD1 (5 bases). Germline lookup yields CDR1 MNHEY and CDR2 SVGAGI. Trimming removed 6 bases at V and 0 bases at J, with 8 bases between. The CDR3 contains 14 residues. The CDR3 sequence: CASRGRANTGELFF. As DNA, the CDR3 is TGTGCCAGCAGAGGCAGGGCGAACACCGGGGAGCTGTTTTTT.

The V gene is TRBV28, the J gene TRBJ2-7; the D is unclear. Trimming removed 8 bases from V and 2 bases from J, with 13 bases in between. This CDR3 contains 13 residues. The germline gives CDR1 MDHEN, CDR2 SYDVKM. CDR3 protein: CASGNRVPYEQYF. The CDR3 DNA reads TGTGCCAGCGGCAACCGGGTACCCTACGAGCAGTACTTC.

V is TRBV5-1 and J is TRBJ2-2, with D tentatively TRBD1 (6 bases). The V end was cut by 6 bases, the J end by 10 bases, with 19 bases between. CDR1 is SGHRS and CDR2 is YFSETQ in the germline V gene. The CDR3 has 14 residues. The CDR3 DNA reads as TGCGCCAGCAACTTACAACCCGGGACATTGGAGCTGTTTTTT. Protein sequence: CASNLQPGTLELFF.

This chain connects TRBV5-5 to TRBJ1-1; no clear D. V was trimmed by 2 bases and J by 3 bases, leaving 14 bases between them. In germline, CDR1 is SGHKS, CDR2 YYEKEE (reference sequence). The length of the CDR3 is 15 residues. CDR3 sequence: CASSFNNLGDTEAFF. Written as DNA, the CDR3 is TGTGCCAGCAGCTTTAATAATCTGGGCGACACTGAAGCTTTCTTT.

V is TRBV28 and J is TRBJ1-4; the match to TRBD1 covers 7 bases. The CDR3 length is 16 residues. Per germline, CDR1 MDHEN and CDR2 SYDVKM. Unmatched junction bases numbered 9, after V lost 4 bases and J lost 4 bases. The chain's CDR3 is CASSWPRTGVNEKLFF. The CDR3 region has the DNA TGTGCCAGCAGTTGGCCTAGAACAGGGGTTAATGAAAAACTGTTTTTT.